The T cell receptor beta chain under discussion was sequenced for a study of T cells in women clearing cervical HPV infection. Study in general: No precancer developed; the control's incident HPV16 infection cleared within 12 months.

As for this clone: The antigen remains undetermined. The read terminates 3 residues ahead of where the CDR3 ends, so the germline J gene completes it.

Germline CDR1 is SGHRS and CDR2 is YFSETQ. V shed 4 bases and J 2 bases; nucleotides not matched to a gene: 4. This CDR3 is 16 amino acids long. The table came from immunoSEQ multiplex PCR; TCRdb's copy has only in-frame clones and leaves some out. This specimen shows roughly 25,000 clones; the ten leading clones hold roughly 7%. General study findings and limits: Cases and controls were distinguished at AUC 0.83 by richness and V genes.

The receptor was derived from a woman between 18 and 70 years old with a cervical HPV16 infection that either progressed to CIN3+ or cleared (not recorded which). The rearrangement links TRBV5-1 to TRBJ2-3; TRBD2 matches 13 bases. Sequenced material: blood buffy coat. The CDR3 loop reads CASSGGLAGFTDTQYF. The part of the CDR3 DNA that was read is TGCGCCAGCAGCGGGGGACTAGCGGGATTCACAGATACG.